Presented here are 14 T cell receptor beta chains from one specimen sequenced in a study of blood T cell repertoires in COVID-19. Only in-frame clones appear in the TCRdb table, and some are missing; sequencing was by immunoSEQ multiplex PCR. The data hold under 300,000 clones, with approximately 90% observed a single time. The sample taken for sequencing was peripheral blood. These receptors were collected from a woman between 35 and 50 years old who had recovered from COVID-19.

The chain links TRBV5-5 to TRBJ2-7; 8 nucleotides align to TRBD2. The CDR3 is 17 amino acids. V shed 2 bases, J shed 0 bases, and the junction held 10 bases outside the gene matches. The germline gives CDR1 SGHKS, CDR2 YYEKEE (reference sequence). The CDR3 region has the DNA TGTGCCAGCAGCTTCGCCAAGACTAGCGAGAGCTCCTACGAGCAGTACGTC. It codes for CASSFAKTSESSYEQYV.

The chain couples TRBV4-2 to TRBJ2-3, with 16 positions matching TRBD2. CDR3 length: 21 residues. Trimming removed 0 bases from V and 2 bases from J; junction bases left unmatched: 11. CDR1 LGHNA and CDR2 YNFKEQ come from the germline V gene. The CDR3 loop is CASSQDLGGLAGGAHTDTQYF. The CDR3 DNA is TGTGCCAGCAGCCAAGATCTAGGGGGACTAGCGGGAGGGGCCCACACAGATACGCAGTATTTT.

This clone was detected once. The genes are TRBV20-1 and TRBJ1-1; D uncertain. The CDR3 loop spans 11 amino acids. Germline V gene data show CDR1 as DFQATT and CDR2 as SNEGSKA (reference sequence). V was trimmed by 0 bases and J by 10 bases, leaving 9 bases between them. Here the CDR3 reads CSARDLGRAFF. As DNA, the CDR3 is TGCAGTGCTAGAGATCTAGGCCGAGCTTTCTTT.

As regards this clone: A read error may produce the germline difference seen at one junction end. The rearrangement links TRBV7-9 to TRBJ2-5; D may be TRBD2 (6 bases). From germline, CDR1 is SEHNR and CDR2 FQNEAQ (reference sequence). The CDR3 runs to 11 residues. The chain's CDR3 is CASEPGTSPNF. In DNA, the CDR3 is TGTGCCAGCGAGCCCGGGACTTCACCTAACTTC.

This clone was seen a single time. DNA for the CDR3: TGTGCCAGCAGTTGGGGCCTGGGTGAGCAGTTCTTC. Translating gives CASSWGLGEQFF. J is TRBJ2-1 and V is TRBV6-2 or TRBV6-3; D perhaps matches TRBD1 (5 bases). The CDR3 totals 12 residues. V was clipped by 4 bases and J by 9 bases, with 10 bases between them. Germline CDR1 MNHEY, CDR2 SVGEGT.

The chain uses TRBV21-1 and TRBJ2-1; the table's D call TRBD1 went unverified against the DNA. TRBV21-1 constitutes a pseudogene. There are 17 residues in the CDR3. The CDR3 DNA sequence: TGTGCCAGCAGCCCCCAGGGGGAGCGGTCGTCCTACAATGAGCAGTTCTTC. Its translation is CASSPQGERSSYNEQFF.

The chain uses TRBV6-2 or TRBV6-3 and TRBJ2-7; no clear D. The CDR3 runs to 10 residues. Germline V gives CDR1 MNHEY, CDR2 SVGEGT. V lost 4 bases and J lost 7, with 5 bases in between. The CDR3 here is CASSSREQYF. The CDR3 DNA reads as TGTGCCAGCAGTTCCAGGGAGCAGTACTTC.

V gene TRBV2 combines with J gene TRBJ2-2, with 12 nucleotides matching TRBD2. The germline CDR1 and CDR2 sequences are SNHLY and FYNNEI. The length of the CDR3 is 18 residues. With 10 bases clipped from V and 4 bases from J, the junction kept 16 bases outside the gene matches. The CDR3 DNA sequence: TGTGCCACCCAAGCTAGCGGGAGGGCCGGGGCGGGCACCGGGGAGCTGTTTTTT. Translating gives CATQASGRAGAGTGELFF.

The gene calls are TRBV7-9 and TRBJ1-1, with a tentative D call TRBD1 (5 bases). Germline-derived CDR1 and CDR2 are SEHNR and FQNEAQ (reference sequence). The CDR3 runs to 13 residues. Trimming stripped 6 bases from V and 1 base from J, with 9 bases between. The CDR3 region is CASRKGSNTEAFF. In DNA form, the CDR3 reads TGTGCCAGCAGGAAGGGGTCGAACACTGAAGCTTTCTTT.

The CDR3 DNA follows: TGTGCCAGCAGTGAAGCGGGTCGGGGACAGTGGACCGATCAGCCCCAGCATTTT. It yields the protein CASSEAGRGQWTDQPQHF. V and J are TRBV6-1 and TRBJ1-5, with 7 bases matching TRBD1. The germline CDR1 and CDR2 sequences are MNHNS and SASEGT. With 0 bases clipped from V and 5 bases from J, the junction kept 13 bases outside the gene matches. This CDR3 is 18 amino acids long.

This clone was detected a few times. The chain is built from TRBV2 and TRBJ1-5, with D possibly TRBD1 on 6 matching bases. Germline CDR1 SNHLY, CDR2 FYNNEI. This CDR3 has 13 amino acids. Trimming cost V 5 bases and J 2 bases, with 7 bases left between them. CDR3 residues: CASSRTGNQPQHF. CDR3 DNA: TGTGCCAGCAGTCGGACAGGCAATCAGCCCCAGCATTTT.

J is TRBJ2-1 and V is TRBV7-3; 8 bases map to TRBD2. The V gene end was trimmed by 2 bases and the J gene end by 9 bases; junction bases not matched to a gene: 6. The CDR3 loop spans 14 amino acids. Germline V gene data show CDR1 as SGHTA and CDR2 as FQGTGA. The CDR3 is CASSLDGRGLEQFF. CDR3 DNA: TGTGCCAGCAGCTTAGACGGGAGGGGCCTTGAGCAGTTCTTC.

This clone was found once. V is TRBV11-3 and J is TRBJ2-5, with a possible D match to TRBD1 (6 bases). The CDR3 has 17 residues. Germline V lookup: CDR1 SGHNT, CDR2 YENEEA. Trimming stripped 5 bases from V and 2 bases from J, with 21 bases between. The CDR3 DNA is TGTGCCAGCAGCGACAGTCCCGGGACAAATCAACAAGAGACCCAGTACTTC. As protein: CASSDSPGTNQQETQYF.

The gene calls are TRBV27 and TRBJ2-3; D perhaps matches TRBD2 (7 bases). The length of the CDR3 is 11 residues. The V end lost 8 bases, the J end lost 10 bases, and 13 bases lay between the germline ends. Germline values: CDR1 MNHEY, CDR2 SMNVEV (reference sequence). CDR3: CASSRGGAQYF. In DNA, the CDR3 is TGTGCCAGCTCCAGAGGGGGGGCGCAGTATTTT.